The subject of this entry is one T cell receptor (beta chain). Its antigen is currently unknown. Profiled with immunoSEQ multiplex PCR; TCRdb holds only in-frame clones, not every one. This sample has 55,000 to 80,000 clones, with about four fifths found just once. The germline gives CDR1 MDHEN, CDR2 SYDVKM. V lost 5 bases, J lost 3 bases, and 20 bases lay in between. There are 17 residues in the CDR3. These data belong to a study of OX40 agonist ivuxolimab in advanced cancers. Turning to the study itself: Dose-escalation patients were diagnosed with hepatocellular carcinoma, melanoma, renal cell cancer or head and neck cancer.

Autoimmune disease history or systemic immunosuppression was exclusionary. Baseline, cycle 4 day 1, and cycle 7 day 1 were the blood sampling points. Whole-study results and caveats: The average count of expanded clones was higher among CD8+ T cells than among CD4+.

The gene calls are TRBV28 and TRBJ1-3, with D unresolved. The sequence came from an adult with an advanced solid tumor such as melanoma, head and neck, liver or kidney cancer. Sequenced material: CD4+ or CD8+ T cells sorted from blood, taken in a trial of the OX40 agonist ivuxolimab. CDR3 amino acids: CASSPAHQEVVGNTIYF. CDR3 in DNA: TGTGCCAGCAGTCCTGCCCACCAGGAAGTGGTTGGAAACACCATATATTTT. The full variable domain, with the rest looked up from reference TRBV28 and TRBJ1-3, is DVKVTQSSRYLVKRTGEKVFLECVQDMDHENMFWYRQDPGLGLRLIYFSYDVKMKEKGDIPEGYSVSREKKERFSLILESASTNQTSMYLCASSPAHQEVVGNTIYFGEGSWLTVV.